The rows below give T cell receptor beta chains drawn from one sample of a study of blood T cells in healthy people across ages. TCRdb re-called the 5' RACE reads through MiXCR, storing one row per CDR3 protein. The table includes about 1.7 million distinct CDR3 sequences, 25% to 30% detected once. Sequenced: blood. The origin of the receptors is a woman in her 30s in good health. The conserved cysteine and the conserved F or W are not part of the CDR3 here.

j_call | v_call | cdr3_aa
TRBJ2-4 | TRBV6-5 | ASSLGFTTIGQY
TRBJ2-1 | TRBV24-1 | ATSDGTTDNEQF
TRBJ2-3 | TRBV12-3/TRBV12-4 | ASFGLAGGPTDTQY
TRBJ1-4 | TRBV6-5 | ASSLKEGGFEEKLF
TRBJ1-5 | TRBV6-2/TRBV6-3 | ASSYLGVVNQPQH
TRBJ2-6 | TRBV20-1 | SAGEASGANVRT
TRBJ2-1 | TRBV6-5 | ASSYSPAGGGANEQF
TRBJ2-3 | TRBV7-2 | ASSSACAGTSGSPDTQY
- | TRBV6-2/TRBV6-3 | ASRFFYEQY
TRBJ2-1 | TRBV9 | ASSVGGTLNEQF
TRBJ2-3 | TRBV5-1 | ASSPWGKLAGDTDTQY
TRBJ1-2 | TRBV27 | ASSSAGDYGYT
TRBJ1-4 | TRBV5-1 | ASSFGDRGRKLF
TRBJ2-5 | TRBV20-1 | SAKEGLETQY
TRBJ2-5 | TRBV20-1 | SARDPRAETQY
TRBJ2-7 | TRBV18 | ASSHKGDYEQY
TRBJ2-1 | TRBV7-9 | ASSFGLMNNEQF
TRBJ2-7 | TRBV3-1 | ASSSEGTGVYEQY
TRBJ1-4 | TRBV19 | ASSNRDAGRKLF
TRBJ2-6 | TRBV24-1 | ATRGQVTGANVLT
TRBJ2-3 | TRBV5-1 | ASRGIGSDTQY
TRBJ2-1 | TRBV7-2 | ASTTSGGNNEQF
TRBJ1-2 | TRBV11-2 | ASSSLGQGIDGYT
TRBJ2-1 | TRBV24-1 | ATSDSQVSSDNEQF
TRBJ1-2 | TRBV20-1 | SVVLPGTENYGYT
TRBJ2-7 | TRBV12-3/TRBV12-4 | ASSRDGTAAEQY
TRBJ2-3 | TRBV12-3/TRBV12-4 | ASSSTGGGQGTDTQY
TRBJ2-7 | TRBV28 | ASSNENEQY
TRBJ2-7 | TRBV28 | ASTHDSSGSYEQY
TRBJ1-5 | TRBV7-9 | ASSLGLGQPQH
TRBJ2-7 | TRBV6-2/TRBV6-3 | ASSYDENYEQY
TRBJ2-1 | TRBV18 | ASSPRTSGISYNEQF
- | TRBV20-1 | SARGQGFYEQY
TRBJ2-1 | TRBV20-1 | SARLPVAGGPHEQF
TRBJ1-5 | TRBV7-9 | ASSFGQSNQPQH
TRBJ2-7 | TRBV20-1 | SATRTVYEQY